One and the same sample provided the 6 T cell receptor beta chains below, sequenced in a study of blood T cell repertoires in COVID-19. Generated by immunoSEQ multiplex PCR, the TCRdb table keeps only in-frame clones and is missing some. The data show 200,000 or so clones, 80% to 90% seen once. The sequenced sample was peripheral blood. Receptor source: a man in his 70s with active or convalescent COVID-19.

The J gene is TRBJ2-3, the V gene TRBV5-5; D call uncertain. This CDR3 has 16 residues. Per germline, CDR1 SGHKS and CDR2 YYEKEE (reference sequence). Trimming took 0 bases from V and 2 from J, leaving 13 bases between them. CDR3 protein: CASSLGVRSNTDTQYF. The CDR3 region has the DNA TGTGCCAGCAGCTTGGGCGTCCGCTCAAACACAGATACGCAGTATTTT. The variable domain in full, completed from reference TRBV5-5 and TRBJ2-3, reads DAGVTQSPTHLIKTRGQQVTLRCSPISGHKSVSWYQQVLGQGPQFIFQYYEKEERGRGNFPDRFSARQFPNYSSELNVNALLLGDSALYLCASSLGVRSNTDTQYFGPGTRLTVL.

The CDR3 DNA follows: TGCGCCAGCAGCCAAGATCTAAGACTAGCGGGGAATCAAGAGACCCAGTACTTC. Translated, it gives CASSQDLRLAGNQETQYF. The J gene is TRBJ2-5, the V gene TRBV4-1; TRBD2 matches 11 bases. CDR3 length: 18 amino acids. CDR1 and CDR2 (germline): MGHRA, YSYEKL. Trimming at V came to 0 bases and at J to 2 bases, leaving 8 bases not matched to a gene.

V usage is TRBV6-2 or TRBV6-3 and J usage is TRBJ2-5; 9 nucleotides align to TRBD2. CDR3 length equals 16 residues. The germline V gene encodes CDR1 MNHEY and CDR2 SVGEGT. V trimming: 2 bases; J trimming: 5 bases; junction bases outside the gene matches: 9. The CDR3 region is CASSYNSGGRWETQYF. CDR3 nucleotide sequence: TGTGCCAGCAGTTACAATAGCGGGGGAAGATGGGAGACCCAGTACTTC.

The chain recombines TRBV7-9 with TRBJ1-6; no definite D call. The length of the CDR3 is 15 residues. Trimming removed 2 bases at V and 5 bases at J, with 10 bases between. Germline assignment: CDR1 SEHNR and CDR2 FQNEAQ (reference sequence). The CDR3 protein is CASSLSAADNSPLHF. The CDR3 bases are TGTGCCAGCAGCTTATCGGCAGCGGATAATTCACCCCTCCACTTT.

The chain carries TRBV19 and TRBJ2-3; the match to TRBD2 covers 9 bases. Germline V gives CDR1 LNHDA, CDR2 SQIVND (reference sequence). Trimming cost V 5 bases and J 5 bases; bases outside gene matches: 14. The CDR3 covers 17 residues. The CDR3 DNA follows: TGTGCCAGTAGTCCCCCTGCGGGGGGGGGCTTTGTAGATACGCAGTATTTT. As protein: CASSPPAGGGFVDTQYF.

CDR3 coding DNA: TGCGCCAGCAGCCAGCCGGGAAGAAAGAATGGCTACACCTTC. It yields the protein CASSQPGRKNGYTF. The gene calls are TRBV4-1 and TRBJ1-2; D is uncertain. Looked up from germline, CDR1 is MGHRA and CDR2 is YSYEKL. With 3 bases removed from V and 6 bases from J, the gap between germline ends came to 14 bases. The CDR3 extends over 14 amino acids.